The present entry profiles one T cell receptor (beta chain) with its context. This sample is drawn from a study of blood T cell repertoires in COVID-19. Study-wide background: Material from acute and convalescent COVID-19 was sourced from the United States, Italy and Spain.

Original processing notes: By means of reference gene primer amplification, nucleated cell counts were estimated. Some clones are missing from TCRdb's copy, which holds only in-frame ones; the method was immunoSEQ multiplex PCR. The V and J calls and clone size are taken from that table; D and trimming were inferred from the DNA. The table has about 250,000 clones, more than 80% seen once. Trimming at V came to 4 bases and at J to 4 bases, leaving 1 base not matched to a gene. The CDR3 is 14 residues long. Looked up from germline, CDR1 is SNHLY and CDR2 is FYNNEI. Cohorts were based on clinical histories the participants reported.

This clonotype was sampled from a woman under 30 who had recovered from COVID-19. The chain recombines TRBV2 with TRBJ2-3; 11 bases agree with TRBD2. The sequencing sample was made of PBMCs or T cells enriched from blood (not recorded which). CDR3 bases: TGTGCCAGCAGTGGTAGCGGGGGGGCAGATACGCAGTATTTT. Protein: CASSGSGGADTQYF.